A single sample is the source of the 14 T cell receptor beta chains below, sequenced in a study of beta chain features in type 1 diabetes. Which antigens these TCRs recognize remains unknown. Study-level findings and limits: Type 1 diabetes patients showed a moderate but significant shortening of TCRB CDR3s in all four CD4+ subsets.

Reverse transcription of all isolated RNA meant that expressed TCRB transcripts were sequenced. Clones were read by immunoSEQ multiplex PCR, and TCRdb kept only the in-frame ones, dropping some. The sample yields about 170,000 clones, 6.5% to 9.5% seen once. The material sequenced was central memory CD4+ T cells from blood. The receptor source for this set is a woman in her 40s with type 1 diabetes.

This chain links TRBV5-4 with TRBJ1-2, with D possibly being TRBD1 (5 bases). The CDR3 runs to 13 residues. The V gene's germline CDR1 is SGHNT and CDR2 YYREEE (reference sequence). Deletions cut 7 bases from V and 8 bases from J, with 18 bases between. CDR3 protein: CASRQGDFLGYTF. CDR3 sequence (DNA): TGTGCCAGCCGCCAGGGCGATTTTCTGGGCTACACCTTC.

This clone occurred a few times. The chain employs TRBV14 and TRBJ2-7, with 9 bases aligning to TRBD1. Looked up from germline, CDR1 is SGHDN and CDR2 is FVKESK. With V trimmed by 0 bases and J by 9 bases, 12 bases remained unmatched. The CDR3 runs to 16 residues. In nucleotides, the CDR3 is TGTGCCAGCAGCCAAGATTCAGGGACAGGGAGTGCAAGGCAGTACTTC. Translation gives CASSQDSGTGSARQYF.

This clone was detected many times. This rearrangement joins TRBV5-1 to TRBJ2-7, with 8 bases matching TRBD1. The germline V gene encodes CDR1 SGHRS and CDR2 YFSETQ. The CDR3 has 13 amino acids. J lost 7 bases, V lost 2 bases, and 5 bases had no gene match. The CDR3: CASSLQGDQEQYF. DNA for the CDR3: TGCGCCAGCAGCTTACAGGGGGATCAAGAGCAGTACTTC. Based on the CDR3 plus reference TRBV5-1 and TRBJ2-7, the full variable domain is KAGVTQTPRYLIKTRGQQVTLSCSPISGHRSVSWYQQTPGQGLQFLFEYFSETQRNKGNFPGRFSGRQFSNSRSEMNVSTLELGDSALYLCASSLQGDQEQYFGPGTRLTVT.

J is TRBJ2-3 and V is TRBV9; 14 bases match TRBD2. Germline CDR1 and CDR2: SGDLS and YYNGEE. J lost 2 bases, V lost 0 bases, and 11 bases had no gene match. The CDR3 has 20 amino acids. The CDR3 DNA reads TGTGCCAGCAGCGTAGGCAAGGGCGGACTAGCGGGAGGCTACACAGATACGCAGTATTTT. Translation: CASSVGKGGLAGGYTDTQYF.

This chain's CDR3 is CASSPGGGGNTEAFF. The DNA for the CDR3 is TGTGCCAGCAGTCCCGGAGGCGGTGGGAACACTGAAGCTTTCTTT. The rearrangement joins TRBV28 to TRBJ1-1; D is ambiguous. Looked up from germline, CDR1 is MDHEN and CDR2 is SYDVKM. This CDR3 is 15 amino acids long. Trimming took off 5 bases at V and 1 base at J, with 14 bases between the two ends.

This clone has just a few counts. This chain uses TRBV18 with TRBJ2-7; D unclear. This CDR3 region has 16 residues. Trimming removed 3 bases from V and 3 bases from J, with 18 bases in between. The germline gives CDR1 KGHSH, CDR2 LQKENI. CDR3 in amino acids: CASSPSSVNPNYEQYF. In DNA form, the CDR3 reads TGTGCCAGCTCACCCAGTTCAGTTAATCCAAACTACGAGCAGTACTTC.

This clone has only one observation. The genes are TRBV7-9 and TRBJ2-1; 14 bases are a match to TRBD2. The CDR3 totals 15 residues. CDR1 SEHNR and CDR2 FQNEAQ come from the germline V gene (reference sequence). With 5 bases clipped from V and 10 bases from J, the junction kept 7 bases outside the gene matches. For the CDR3, the DNA is TGTGCCAGCAGCCTCGGACTAGCGGGAGGAAGAGAGCAGTTCTTC. Translated, it gives CASSLGLAGGREQFF.

The CDR3 DNA reads TGTGCCAGCAGCCCCCGACAGGACGCGAACACTGAAGCTTTCTTT. Translation: CASSPRQDANTEAFF. The rearrangement links TRBV9 to TRBJ1-1, with TRBD1 as a possible D gene (6 bases). CDR3 length: 15 amino acids. Germline V gene data show CDR1 as SGDLS and CDR2 as YYNGEE. With 4 bases removed from V and 1 base from J, the gap between germline ends came to 14 bases.

This clone occurred a few times. The gene calls are TRBV7-2 and TRBJ1-5, with 8 nucleotides matching TRBD1. CDR1 SGHTA and CDR2 FQGNSA come from the germline V gene. There are 16 residues in the CDR3. Trimming took 4 bases from V and 1 from J; bases not matched to a gene: 6. CDR3 nucleotides: TGTGCCAGCAGCTCATCAGGGGGCGGCAGCAATCAGCCCCAGCATTTT. It encodes CASSSSGGGSNQPQHF.

The CDR3 sequence: CSVSGTEAFF. The CDR3 coding sequence is TGCAGCGTTTCGGGCACTGAAGCTTTCTTT. The chain recombines TRBV29-1 with TRBJ1-1, with D unresolved. Germline assignment: CDR1 SQVTM and CDR2 ANQGSEA. This CDR3 is built from 10 residues. V was shortened by 5 bases and J by 4 bases, with 5 bases between the two germline ends.

This sequence joins TRBV7-9 and TRBJ2-3; 10 bases are a match to TRBD2. The CDR3 loop spans 14 amino acids. Germline V gene data show CDR1 as SEHNR and CDR2 as FQNEAQ (reference sequence). The trim removed 10 bases at V and 10 bases at J, leaving 14 bases unmatched. This chain's CDR3 is CATRAGGPGTAQYF. CDR3 DNA sequence: TGTGCCACCCGAGCGGGAGGGCCAGGAACGGCGCAGTATTTT.

This clone was seen a single time. The genes are TRBV7-2 and TRBJ2-1, with D perhaps matching TRBD2 (5 bases). Trimming removed 1 base at V and 0 bases at J, with 10 bases between. Germline V gene data show CDR1 as SGHTA and CDR2 as FQGNSA. This CDR3 has 16 residues. The CDR3 bases are TGTGCCAGCAGCTTAGTTGTGGGGAGCTCCTACAATGAGCAGTTCTTC. This encodes CASSLVVGSSYNEQFF. Together with reference TRBV7-2 and TRBJ2-1, the CDR3 gives the full variable domain: GAGVSQSPSNKVTEKGKDVELRCDPISGHTALYWYRQSLGQGLEFLIYFQGNSAPDKSGLPSDRFSAERTGGSVSTLTIQRTQQEDSAVYLCASSLVVGSSYNEQFFGPGTRLTVL.

This clone was recorded many times. This chain joins TRBV4-3 and TRBJ2-5; D not resolved. The germline gives CDR1 LGHNA, CDR2 YSLEER. This CDR3 is 13 amino acids long. V dropped 2 bases and J dropped 1 base, with 5 bases sitting between them. The CDR3 region is CASSQSVQETQYF. The CDR3 DNA reads TGCGCCAGCAGCCAAAGCGTCCAAGAGACCCAGTACTTC.

The chain joins TRBV7-9 to TRBJ1-1; D ambiguous. The V and J ends lost 3 bases and 1 base respectively, with 6 bases between them. Germline CDR1 SEHNR, CDR2 FQNEAQ (reference sequence). The length of the CDR3 is 13 residues. CDR3 sequence: CASSFTSNTEAFF. The CDR3 DNA is TGTGCCAGCAGCTTCACATCGAACACTGAAGCTTTCTTT.